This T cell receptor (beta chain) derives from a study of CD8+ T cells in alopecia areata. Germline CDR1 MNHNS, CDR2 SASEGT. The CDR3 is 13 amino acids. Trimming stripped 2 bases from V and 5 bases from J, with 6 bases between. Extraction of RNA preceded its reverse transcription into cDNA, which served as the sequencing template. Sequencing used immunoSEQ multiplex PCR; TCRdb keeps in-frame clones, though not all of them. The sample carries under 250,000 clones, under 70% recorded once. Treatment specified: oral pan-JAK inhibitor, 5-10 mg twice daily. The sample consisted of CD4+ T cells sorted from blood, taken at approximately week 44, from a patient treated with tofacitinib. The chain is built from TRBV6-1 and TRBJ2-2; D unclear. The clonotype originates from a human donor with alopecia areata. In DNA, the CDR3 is TGTGCCAGCAGTGAACTGGGGACCGGGGAGCTGTTTTTT. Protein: CASSELGTGELFF.